These T cell receptor beta chains were read from a single sample in a study of radiotherapy plus CTLA-4 blockade in lung cancer. Method: immunoSEQ multiplex PCR; TCRdb's copy keeps in-frame clones and lacks some. The sample gives 90,000 to 100,000 clones, 70% to 90% of which show up once; roughly 4.6% is in the top ten. The starting material was peripheral blood, obtained from a patient treated with radiotherapy plus ipilimumab. All receptors come from a human donor with non-small cell lung cancer that progressed on radiotherapy plus ipilimumab. Each CDR3 is given with its conserved first and last residue. D genes are given only for firm matches. The size entry is marked missing in some rows and otherwise reads once, few, many or a size class.

d_call j_call v_call clone_size cdr3_aa cdr3_nt
. TRBJ2-7 TRBV5-1 . CASSANYEQYF TGCGCCAGCAGCGCAAACTACGAGCAGTACTTC
. TRBJ1-2 TRBV19 . CASSIDRAAKGGYTF TGTGCCAGTAGTATAGATCGGGCAGCGAAGGGTGGCTACACCTTC
. TRBJ1-2 TRBV6-1 . CASSEAGFYGYTF TGTGCCAGCAGTGAAGCCGGATTCTATGGCTACACCTTC
. TRBJ2-1 TRBV11-2 . CASSLEPPDREAYNEQFF TGTGCCAGCAGCTTAGAGCCGCCCGACAGGGAGGCCTACAATGAGCAGTTCTTC
TRBD2 TRBJ2-7 TRBV4-1 once CASSRESGLAGGDYEQYF TGCGCCAGCAGCCGAGAATCGGGACTAGCGGGAGGAGACTACGAGCAGTACTTC
TRBD2 TRBJ2-1 TRBV2 . CASEGFLAGDNEQFF TGTGCCAGCGAGGGTTTTCTAGCGGGTGACAATGAGCAGTTCTTC
. TRBJ1-4 TRBV10-2 . CASSDWYGAVNNEKLFF TGCGCCAGCAGTGATTGGTACGGCGCAGTTAATAATGAAAAACTGTTTTTT
. TRBJ2-3 TRBV16 . CASSQGRGRLSRTDTQYF TGTGCCAGCAGCCAAGGAAGGGGCAGGTTAAGCCGCACAGATACGCAGTATTTT
. TRBJ2-3 TRBV11-3 . CASSLGGTSDTQYF TGTGCCAGCAGCTTAGGAGGTACATCAGATACGCAGTATTTT
. TRBJ2-1 TRBV25-1 once CASSESVYPPEQFF TGTGCCAGCAGTGAATCGGTCTATCCTCCCGAGCAGTTCTTC